Here is one T cell receptor beta chain with its context. This clone's antigen is unknown. No qualities accompany the bases; no much larger clone lies one base away. Sequences LNHDA (CDR1) and SQIVND (CDR2) are obtained from the germline V gene (reference sequence). The CDR3 sequence holds 16 residues, the cysteine and phenylalanine included. The DNA shown is the 48-base CDR3, in frame from base 1. Between the V and J ends, shortened by 3 bases and 0 bases respectively, the junction contains 12 bases. The CDR3 regions of human TCRbeta chains were analyzed by immunosequencing. The original pipeline was this. TCRs in the repertoires were matched against a reference library of SARS-CoV-2-specific TCRs that had been generated with the MIRA antigen-specificity platform. Breadth meant the fraction of unique TCRs that were SARS-CoV-2-associated, whereas depth meant the fraction of total T cells that were SARS-CoV-2-associated. Using the MIRA data, each spike-specific TCR was mapped to the spike region that the TCR reacts to and placed in a CD4 or CD8 class. Log10-transformed breadth and depth values were compared by one-way ANOVA with Sidak's multiple comparisons tests. TCRdb's version of the immuneACCESS table is confined to in-frame rearrangements and falls short of the full clone set. An unresolved V gene accounts for under half of the shortfall where checked; the remainder is of unknown origin. That table is the source of V, J and clone size, and D and trimming were worked out from the DNA. This sample has some 150,000 clones in its table, and over 75% of those were observed once. The top ten clones comprise around 5% of the sample.

This specimen's time point label, interpreted: baseline before first vaccination. Vaccinee samples came from UK trials COV001 and COV002, including a single-blind randomized controlled phase 2/3 trial of AZD1222 (ChAdOx1 nCoV-19) in healthy adults. For TCRbeta chain sequencing, PBMC samples from trial participants were taken at day 0 and at day 28 after the second dose. The sample is drawn from a study of T cell responses to AZD1222 COVID-19 vaccine (dated by TCRdb to the early 2020s). About the study as a whole: AZD1222 recipients whose second dose came at about 4 weeks and those whose second dose came at about 12 weeks were combined into one group, since spike-specific TCR depth and breadth did not differ between the two schedules. Enrollment into the trials was organized by age into subgroups of 18-55, 56-69 and 70-plus years, and those subgroups contained approximately 150, 30 and 60 TCR-sequenced participants, respectively. TCR sequencing was performed for approximately 240 trial participants, of whom 207 were given two doses of AZD1222 and roughly 25 were given two doses of MenACWY control vaccine. Points the paper makes about the study in general: The 56-69-year group was small, and its depth increase did not reach significance, likely because of low power. Because no samples from the day 14 peak response were available, repertoires could be characterized only after the peak T cell response. Most participants were white British and females outnumbered males, and the authors suggested that clonal diversity may have been underestimated. Epitopes outside the regions mutated in the B.1.351 and B.1.1.7 variants were reportedly recognized by nearly half of the unique spike-specific TCRs. Spike-specific TCR breadth and depth rose significantly after two AZD1222 doses compared with day 0 and with MenACWY recipients. Vaccine-associated CD4 TCRs spanned the whole spike protein, with dominant responses in regions 160-218 and 743-854. Conclusions about previously exposed vaccinees were limited because only a handful of AZD1222 recipients were SARS-CoV-2 seropositive at baseline.

This receptor was taken from an adult in good health. The chain uses TRBV19 and TRBJ1-5; matching of 5 bases hints at TRBD1 as the D gene. The sample in question was peripheral blood, obtained on day 0 of AZD1222 vaccination. The CDR3 corresponds to CASSIWGGASNQPQHF. The DNA sequence reads TGTGCCAGTAGTATTTGGGGAGGGGCTAGCAATCAGCCCCAGCATTTT. The entire variable domain, with the stretches around the CDR3 drawn from the reference TRBV19 and TRBJ1-5 proteins, is DGGITQSPKYLFRKEGQNVTLSCEQNLNHDAMYWYRQDPGQGLRLIYYSQIVNDFQKGDIAEGYSVSREKKESFPLTVTSAQKNPTAFYLCASSIWGGASNQPQHFGDGTRLSIL.